This TCR beta chain was profiled in a study of PD-L1 blockade in urothelial cancer. Overall study context: About 90% of the roughly 30 patients were men whose urothelial cancer was bladder-origin. There were a median of approximately 130,000 T cells in blood samples. Patients previously received 0 to 3 chemotherapy regimens. At 3 weeks after treatment start (second dose) and again at 6 weeks, blood was analyzed.

Data came from immunoSEQ multiplex PCR; TCRdb stores just in-frame clones and leaves some out. This sample has about 74,000 clones, with 90% found just once. With V trimmed by 10 bases and J by 6 bases, 9 bases remained unmatched. Germline V gene sequence: CDR1 MDHEN, CDR2 SYDVKM. The CDR3 has 13 amino acids. As to time point: pretreatment peripheral blood. Sequenced material: PBMCs, taken around atezolizumab (anti-PD-L1) treatment. The TCR originated in a man in his 70s with urothelial cancer. V and J are TRBV28 and TRBJ1-2; TRBD1 matches at 9 bases. The CDR3 loop is CAISRDRVNGYTF. In DNA, the CDR3 is TGTGCCATATCCCGGGACAGGGTAAATGGCTACACCTTC.